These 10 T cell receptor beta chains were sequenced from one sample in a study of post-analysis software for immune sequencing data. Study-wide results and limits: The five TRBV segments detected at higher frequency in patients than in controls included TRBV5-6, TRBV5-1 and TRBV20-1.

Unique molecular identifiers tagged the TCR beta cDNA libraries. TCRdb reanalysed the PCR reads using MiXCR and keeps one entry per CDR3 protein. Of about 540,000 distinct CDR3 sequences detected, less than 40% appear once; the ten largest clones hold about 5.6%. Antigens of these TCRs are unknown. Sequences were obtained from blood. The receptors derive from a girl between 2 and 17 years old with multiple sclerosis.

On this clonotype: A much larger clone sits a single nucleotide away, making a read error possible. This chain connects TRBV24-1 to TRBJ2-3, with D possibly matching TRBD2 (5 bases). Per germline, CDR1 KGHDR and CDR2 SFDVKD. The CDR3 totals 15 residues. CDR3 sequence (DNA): TGTACCACCAGTGATTTGCCCGTGGCGGGAGATACGCAGTATTTT. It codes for CTTSDLPVAGDTQYF.

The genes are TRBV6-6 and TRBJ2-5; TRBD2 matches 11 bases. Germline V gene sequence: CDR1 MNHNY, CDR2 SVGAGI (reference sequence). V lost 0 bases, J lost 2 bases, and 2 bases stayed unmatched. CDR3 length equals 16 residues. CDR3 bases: TGTGCCAGCAGTTACTCCCTAGCGGGGGGTCAAGAGACCCAGTACTTC. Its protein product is CASSYSLAGGQETQYF.

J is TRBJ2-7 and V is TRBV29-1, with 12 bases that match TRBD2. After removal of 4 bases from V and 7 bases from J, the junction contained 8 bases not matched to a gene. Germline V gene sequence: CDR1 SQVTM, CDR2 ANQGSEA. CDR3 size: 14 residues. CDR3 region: CSVGTSGGFNEQYF. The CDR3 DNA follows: TGCAGCGTTGGTACTAGCGGGGGGTTCAATGAGCAGTACTTC.

The CDR3 sequence: CSVFAGGTEAFF. Written as DNA, the CDR3 is TGCAGCGTTTTCGCCGGAGGCACTGAAGCTTTCTTT. The rearrangement uses TRBV29-1 and TRBJ1-1; D is uncertain. V was pared by 5 bases and J by 4 bases, with 11 bases between. CDR3 length equals 12 residues. Germline CDR1 reads SQVTM; CDR2 reads ANQGSEA.

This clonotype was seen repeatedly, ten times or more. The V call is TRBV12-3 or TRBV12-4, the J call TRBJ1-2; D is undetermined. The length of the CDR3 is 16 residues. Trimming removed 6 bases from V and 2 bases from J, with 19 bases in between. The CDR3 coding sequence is TGTGCCAGCAGCTACCTTGGTGGTACAGCGAACTATGGCTACACCTTC. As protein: CASSYLGGTANYGYTF.

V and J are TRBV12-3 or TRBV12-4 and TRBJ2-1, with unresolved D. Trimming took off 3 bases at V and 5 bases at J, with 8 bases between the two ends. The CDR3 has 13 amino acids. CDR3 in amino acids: CASSFNEDNEQFF. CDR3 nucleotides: TGTGCCAGCAGTTTCAACGAGGACAATGAGCAGTTCTTC.

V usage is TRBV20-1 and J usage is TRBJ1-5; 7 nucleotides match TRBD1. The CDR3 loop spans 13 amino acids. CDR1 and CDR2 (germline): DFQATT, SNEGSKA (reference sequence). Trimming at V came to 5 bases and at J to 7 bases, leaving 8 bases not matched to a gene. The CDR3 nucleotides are TGCAGTGCTGAAGACAGGGCCGAACAGCCCCAGCATTTT. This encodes CSAEDRAEQPQHF.

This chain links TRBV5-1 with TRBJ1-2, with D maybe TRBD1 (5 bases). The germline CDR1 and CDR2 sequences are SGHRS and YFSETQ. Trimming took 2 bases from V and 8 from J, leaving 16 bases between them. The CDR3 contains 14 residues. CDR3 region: CASSLGQRAGGYTF. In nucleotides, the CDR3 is TGCGCCAGCAGCTTAGGCCAGAGAGCAGGGGGCTACACCTTC.

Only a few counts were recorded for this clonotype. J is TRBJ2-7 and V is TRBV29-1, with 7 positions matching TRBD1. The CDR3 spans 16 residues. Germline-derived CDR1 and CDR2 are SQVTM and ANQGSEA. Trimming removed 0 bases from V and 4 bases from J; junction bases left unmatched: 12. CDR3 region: CSVEDEGDRGGYEQYF. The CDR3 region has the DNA TGCAGCGTTGAAGATGAGGGGGACAGAGGAGGATACGAGCAGTACTTC.

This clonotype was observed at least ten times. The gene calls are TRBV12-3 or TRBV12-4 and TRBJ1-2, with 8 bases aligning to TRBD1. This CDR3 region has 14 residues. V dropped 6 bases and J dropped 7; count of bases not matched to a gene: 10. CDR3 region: CASSQDRGKRGYTF. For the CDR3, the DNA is TGTGCCAGCAGCCAAGACAGGGGAAAACGTGGCTACACCTTC.